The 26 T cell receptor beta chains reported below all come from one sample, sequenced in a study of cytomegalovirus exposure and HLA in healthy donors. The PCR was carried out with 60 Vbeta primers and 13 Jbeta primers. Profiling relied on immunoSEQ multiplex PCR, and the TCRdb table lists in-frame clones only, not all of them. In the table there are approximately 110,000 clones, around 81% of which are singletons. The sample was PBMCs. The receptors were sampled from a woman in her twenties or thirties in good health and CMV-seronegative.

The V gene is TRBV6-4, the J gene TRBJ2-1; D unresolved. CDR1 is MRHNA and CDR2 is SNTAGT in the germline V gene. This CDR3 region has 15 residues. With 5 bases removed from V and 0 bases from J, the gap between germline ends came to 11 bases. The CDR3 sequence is CASSLQPGSYNEQFF. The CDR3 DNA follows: TGTGCCAGCAGTCTCCAGCCGGGCTCCTACAATGAGCAGTTCTTC.

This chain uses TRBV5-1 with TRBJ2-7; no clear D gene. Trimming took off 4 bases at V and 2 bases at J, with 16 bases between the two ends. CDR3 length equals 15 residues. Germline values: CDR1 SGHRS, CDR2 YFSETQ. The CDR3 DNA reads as TGCGCCAGCAGCCTGACACCGGATGACCCCTACGAGCAGTACTTC. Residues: CASSLTPDDPYEQYF.

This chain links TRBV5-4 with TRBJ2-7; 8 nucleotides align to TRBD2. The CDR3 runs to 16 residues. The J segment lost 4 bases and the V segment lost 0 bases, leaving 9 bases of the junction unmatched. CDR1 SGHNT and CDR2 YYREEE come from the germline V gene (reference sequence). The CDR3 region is CASSLGGAGGGYEQYF. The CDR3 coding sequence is TGTGCCAGCAGCTTGGGGGGTGCGGGAGGAGGTTACGAGCAGTACTTC.

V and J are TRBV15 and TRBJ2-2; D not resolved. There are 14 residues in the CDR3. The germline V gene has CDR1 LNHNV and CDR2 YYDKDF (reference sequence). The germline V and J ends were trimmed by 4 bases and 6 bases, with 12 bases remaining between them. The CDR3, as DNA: TGTGCCACCAGCATTCAGTTGGTTCCCGGGGAGCTGTTTTTT. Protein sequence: CATSIQLVPGELFF. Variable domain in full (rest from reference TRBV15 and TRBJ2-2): DAMVIQNPRYQVTQFGKPVTLSCSQTLNHNVMYWYQQKSSQAPKLLFHYYDKDFNNEADTPDNFQSRRPNTSFCFLDIRSPGLGDTAMYLCATSIQLVPGELFFGEGSRLTVL.

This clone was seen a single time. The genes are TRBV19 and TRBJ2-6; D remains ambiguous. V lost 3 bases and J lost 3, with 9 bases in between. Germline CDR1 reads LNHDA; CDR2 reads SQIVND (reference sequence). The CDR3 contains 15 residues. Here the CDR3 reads CASSIGGLGANVLTF. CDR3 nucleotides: TGTGCCAGTAGTATCGGTGGGCTTGGGGCCAACGTCCTGACTTTC.

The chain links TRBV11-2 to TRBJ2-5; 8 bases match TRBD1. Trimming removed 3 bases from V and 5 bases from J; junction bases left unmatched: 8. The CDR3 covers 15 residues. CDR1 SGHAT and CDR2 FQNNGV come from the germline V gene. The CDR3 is CASSLQGARDETQYF. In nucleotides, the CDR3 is TGTGCCAGCAGCTTGCAGGGGGCTCGGGACGAGACCCAGTACTTC.

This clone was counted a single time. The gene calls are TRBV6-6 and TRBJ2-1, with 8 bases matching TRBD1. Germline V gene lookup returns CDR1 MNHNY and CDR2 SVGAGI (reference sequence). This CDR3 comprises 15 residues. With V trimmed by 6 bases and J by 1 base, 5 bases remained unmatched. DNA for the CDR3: TGTGCCAGCAGCCCCCGGACAGGGTCCTACAATGAGCAGTTCTTC. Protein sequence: CASSPRTGSYNEQFF.

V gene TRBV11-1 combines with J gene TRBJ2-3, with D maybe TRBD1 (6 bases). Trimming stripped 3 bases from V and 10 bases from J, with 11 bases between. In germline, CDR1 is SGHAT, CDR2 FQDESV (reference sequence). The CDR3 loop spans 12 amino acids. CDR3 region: CASSLDSRAQYF. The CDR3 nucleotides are TGTGCCAGCAGCTTGGACAGCCGGGCGCAGTATTTT.

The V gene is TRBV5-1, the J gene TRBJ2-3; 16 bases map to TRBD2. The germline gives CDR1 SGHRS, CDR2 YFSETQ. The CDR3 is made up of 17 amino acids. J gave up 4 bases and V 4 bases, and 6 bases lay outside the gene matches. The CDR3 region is CASSAGTSGRVADTQYF. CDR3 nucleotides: TGCGCCAGCAGCGCAGGGACTAGCGGGAGGGTGGCAGATACGCAGTATTTT.

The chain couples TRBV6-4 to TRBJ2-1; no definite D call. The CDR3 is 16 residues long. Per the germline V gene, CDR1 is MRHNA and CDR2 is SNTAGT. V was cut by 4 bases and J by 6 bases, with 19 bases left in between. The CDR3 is CASSGPRRGRSNEQFF. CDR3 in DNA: TGTGCCAGCAGTGGTCCTCGGCGTGGGCGAAGCAATGAGCAGTTCTTC.

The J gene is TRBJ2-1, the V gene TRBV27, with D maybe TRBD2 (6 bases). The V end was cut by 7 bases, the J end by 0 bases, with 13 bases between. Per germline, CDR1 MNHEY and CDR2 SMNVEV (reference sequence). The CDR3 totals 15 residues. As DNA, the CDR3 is TGTGCCAGCACTTTTATCGGGAGCTCCTACAATGAGCAGTTCTTC. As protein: CASTFIGSSYNEQFF.

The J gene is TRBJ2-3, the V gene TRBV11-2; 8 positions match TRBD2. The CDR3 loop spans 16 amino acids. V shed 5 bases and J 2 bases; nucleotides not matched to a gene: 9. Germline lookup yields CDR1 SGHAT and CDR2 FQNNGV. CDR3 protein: CASSRHLAGSTDTQYF. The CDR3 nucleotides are TGTGCCAGCAGCCGCCATCTAGCGGGCTCCACAGATACGCAGTATTTT.

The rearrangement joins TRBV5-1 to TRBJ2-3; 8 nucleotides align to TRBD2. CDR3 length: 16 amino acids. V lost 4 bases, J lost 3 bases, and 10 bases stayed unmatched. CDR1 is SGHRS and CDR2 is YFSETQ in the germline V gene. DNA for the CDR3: TGCGCCAGCAGCACCCAGGGACTAGGAGGTACAGATACGCAGTATTTT. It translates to CASSTQGLGGTDTQYF. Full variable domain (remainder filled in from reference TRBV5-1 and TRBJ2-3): KAGVTQTPRYLIKTRGQQVTLSCSPISGHRSVSWYQQTPGQGLQFLFEYFSETQRNKGNFPGRFSGRQFSNSRSEMNVSTLELGDSALYLCASSTQGLGGTDTQYFGPGTRLTVL.

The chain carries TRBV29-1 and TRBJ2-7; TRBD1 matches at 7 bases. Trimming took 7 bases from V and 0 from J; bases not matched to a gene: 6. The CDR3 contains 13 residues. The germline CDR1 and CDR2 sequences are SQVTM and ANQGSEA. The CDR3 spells CSGQGVASYEQYF. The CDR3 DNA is TGCAGCGGGCAGGGGGTCGCCTCCTACGAGCAGTACTTC.

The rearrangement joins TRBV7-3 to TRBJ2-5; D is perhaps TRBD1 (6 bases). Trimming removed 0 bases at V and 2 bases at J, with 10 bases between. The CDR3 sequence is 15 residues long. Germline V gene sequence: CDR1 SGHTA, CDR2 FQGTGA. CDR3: CASSLTDRGQETQYF. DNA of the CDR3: TGTGCCAGCAGCTTAACGGACAGAGGTCAAGAGACCCAGTACTTC. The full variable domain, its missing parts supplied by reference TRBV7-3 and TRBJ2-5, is GAGVSQTPSNKVTEKGKYVELRCDPISGHTALYWYRQSLGQGPEFLIYFQGTGAADDSGLPNDRFFAVRPEGSVSTLKIQRTERGDSAVYLCASSLTDRGQETQYFGPGTRLLVL.

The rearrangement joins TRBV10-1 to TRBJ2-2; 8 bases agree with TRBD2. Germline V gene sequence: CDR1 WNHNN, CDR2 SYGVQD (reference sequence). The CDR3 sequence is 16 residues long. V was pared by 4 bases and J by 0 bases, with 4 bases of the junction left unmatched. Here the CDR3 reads CASSVGGLANTGELFF. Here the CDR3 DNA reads TGCGCCAGCAGTGTGGGGGGACTAGCGAACACCGGGGAGCTGTTTTTT.

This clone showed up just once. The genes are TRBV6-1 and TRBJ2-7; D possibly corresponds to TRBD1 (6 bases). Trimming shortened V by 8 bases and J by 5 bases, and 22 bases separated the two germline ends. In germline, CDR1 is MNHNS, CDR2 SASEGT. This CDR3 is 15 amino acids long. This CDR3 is CASRPATGSMDEQYF. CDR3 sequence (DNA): TGTGCCAGCCGGCCGGCGACAGGTTCTATGGACGAGCAGTACTTC.

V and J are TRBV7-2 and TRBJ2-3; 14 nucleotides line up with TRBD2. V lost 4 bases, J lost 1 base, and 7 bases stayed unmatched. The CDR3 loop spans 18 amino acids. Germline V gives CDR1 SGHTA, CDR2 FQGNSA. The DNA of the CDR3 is TGTGCCAGCAGCTCGCAGACTAGCGGGAGGGGTGGCACAGATACGCAGTATTTT. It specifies CASSSQTSGRGGTDTQYF.

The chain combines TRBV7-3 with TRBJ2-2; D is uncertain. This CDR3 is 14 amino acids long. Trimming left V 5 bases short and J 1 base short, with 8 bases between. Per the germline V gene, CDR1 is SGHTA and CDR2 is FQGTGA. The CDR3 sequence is CASSAQRNTGELFF. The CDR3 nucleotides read TGTGCCAGCAGCGCACAGAGGAACACCGGGGAGCTGTTTTTT. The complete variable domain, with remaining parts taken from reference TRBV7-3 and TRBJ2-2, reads GAGVSQTPSNKVTEKGKYVELRCDPISGHTALYWYRQSLGQGPEFLIYFQGTGAADDSGLPNDRFFAVRPEGSVSTLKIQRTERGDSAVYLCASSAQRNTGELFFGEGSRLTVL.

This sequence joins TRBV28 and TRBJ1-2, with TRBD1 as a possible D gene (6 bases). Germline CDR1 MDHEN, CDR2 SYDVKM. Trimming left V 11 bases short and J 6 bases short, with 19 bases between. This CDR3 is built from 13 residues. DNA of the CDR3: TGTGCCGTCCTAGGGACATTAACACATGGCTACACCTTC. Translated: CAVLGTLTHGYTF.

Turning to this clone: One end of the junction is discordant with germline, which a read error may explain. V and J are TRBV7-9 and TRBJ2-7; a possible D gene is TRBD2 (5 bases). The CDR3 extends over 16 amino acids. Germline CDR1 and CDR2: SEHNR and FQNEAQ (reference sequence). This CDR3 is CSSSPRVGGSSYEQYF. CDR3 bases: TGTTCCAGCAGCCCTAGGGTTGGCGGGTCCTCCTACGAGCAGTACTTC.

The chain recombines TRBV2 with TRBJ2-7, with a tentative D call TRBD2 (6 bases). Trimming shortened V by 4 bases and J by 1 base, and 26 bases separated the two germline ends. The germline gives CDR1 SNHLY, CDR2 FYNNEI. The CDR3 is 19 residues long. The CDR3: CASSVVKEIGSGSSYEQYF. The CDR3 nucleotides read TGTGCCAGCAGTGTAGTAAAGGAGATCGGGAGCGGCTCGTCCTACGAGCAGTACTTC.

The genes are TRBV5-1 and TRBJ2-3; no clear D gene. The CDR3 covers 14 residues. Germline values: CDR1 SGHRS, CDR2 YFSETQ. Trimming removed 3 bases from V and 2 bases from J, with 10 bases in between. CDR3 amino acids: CASSSVYHTDTQYF. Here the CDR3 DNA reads TGCGCCAGCAGCTCGGTTTACCACACAGATACGCAGTATTTT.

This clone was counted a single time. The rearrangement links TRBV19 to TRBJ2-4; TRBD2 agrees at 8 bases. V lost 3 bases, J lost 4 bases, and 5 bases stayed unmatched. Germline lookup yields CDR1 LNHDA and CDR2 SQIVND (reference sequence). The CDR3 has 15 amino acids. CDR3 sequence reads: CASSMIERGKNIQYF. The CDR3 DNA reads TGTGCCAGTAGTATGATCGAGCGGGGGAAAAACATTCAGTACTTC.

The CDR3 here is CASSEDGLGYEQYF. DNA for the CDR3: TGTGCCAGCAGTGAAGACGGACTAGGGTACGAGCAGTACTTC. The chain links TRBV2 to TRBJ2-7; 7 positions agree with TRBD2. The CDR3 spans 14 residues. After removal of 1 base from V and 4 bases from J, the junction contained 4 bases not matched to a gene. CDR1 is SNHLY and CDR2 is FYNNEI in the germline V gene.

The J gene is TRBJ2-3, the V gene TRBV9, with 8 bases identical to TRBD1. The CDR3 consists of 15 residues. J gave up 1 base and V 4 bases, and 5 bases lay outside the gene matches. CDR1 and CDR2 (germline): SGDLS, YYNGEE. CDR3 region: CASSQEGQGTDTQYF. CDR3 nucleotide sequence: TGTGCCAGCAGCCAGGAGGGACAGGGCACAGATACGCAGTATTTT.